Listed below are T cell receptor beta chains from one sample, sequenced in a study of a mutant IDH1 vaccine in newly diagnosed glioma. This table comes from immunoSEQ multiplex PCR, and its TCRdb copy is limited to in-frame clones, with some not included. In the table there are tens of thousands of clones, just under 85% of which are singletons. Their cognate antigens are unknown. Sequencing was performed on PBMCs, taken from a glioma patient whose treatment included an IDH1 peptide vaccine. These receptors all come from a man aged 25-45 years with glioma. The CDR3 runs from the conserved cysteine through the conserved F or W. Fields, in order: V gene, J gene, CDR3 protein.

TRBV7-9	TRBJ2-7	CASSLGTVGQYSYEQYF
TRBV16	TRBJ1-5	CASSQGNQPQHF
TRBV5-4	TRBJ2-7	CASSLRGYSPEQYF
TRBV20-1	TRBJ1-1	CSARHRAEAFF
TRBV19	TRBJ2-7	CASSKRTDEQYF
TRBV5-1	TRBJ2-7	CASSNSGTGAYEQYF
TRBV27	TRBJ2-1	CASSFYRSNEQFF
TRBV7-2	TRBJ1-3	CASSLERVSGNTIYF
TRBV9	TRBJ1-1	CASSVTSRSEAFF
TRBV2	TRBJ1-2	CASSEGRWQGGNYGYTF
TRBV18	TRBJ1-4	CASSLLGVGAATNEKLFF
TRBV5-1	TRBJ2-2	CASSLTGGGNTGELFF
TRBV4-1	TRBJ1-1	CASSPQVNTEAFF
TRBV7-2	TRBJ1-1	CASSLDRVHTEAFF
TRBV2	TRBJ2-3	CASSLRLAGSTDTQYF
TRBV18	TRBJ1-1	CASSPPQFRGTNTEAFF
TRBV10-3	TRBJ1-2	CAISDNMGTGPYGYTF
TRBV6-5	TRBJ1-1	CASSYTDKGTEAFF
TRBV19	TRBJ1-5	CASSTTGAGQPQHF
TRBV27	TRBJ1-5	CASSSRGQPQHF
TRBV30	TRBJ1-1	CAWSTGQGSTEAFF
TRBV29-1	TRBJ2-7	CSVESQSYEQYF
TRBV16	TRBJ1-4	CASTSDRAARGLYNEKLFF
TRBV29-1	TRBJ1-2	CSVFRDRGDGYTF
TRBV9	TRBJ1-1	CASSPWGGPNTEAFF
TRBV5-1	TRBJ1-1	CASSGWTGSLNTEAFF
TRBV14	TRBJ2-2	CASSQDMWEGPTGELFF
TRBV2	TRBJ1-2	CASTIENRAYGYTF
TRBV30	TRBJ2-7	CAWSSEDRGYEQYF
TRBV7-9	TRBJ2-1	CASSLDYNEQFF
TRBV5-6	TRBJ2-7	CASSLGDSTYEQYF